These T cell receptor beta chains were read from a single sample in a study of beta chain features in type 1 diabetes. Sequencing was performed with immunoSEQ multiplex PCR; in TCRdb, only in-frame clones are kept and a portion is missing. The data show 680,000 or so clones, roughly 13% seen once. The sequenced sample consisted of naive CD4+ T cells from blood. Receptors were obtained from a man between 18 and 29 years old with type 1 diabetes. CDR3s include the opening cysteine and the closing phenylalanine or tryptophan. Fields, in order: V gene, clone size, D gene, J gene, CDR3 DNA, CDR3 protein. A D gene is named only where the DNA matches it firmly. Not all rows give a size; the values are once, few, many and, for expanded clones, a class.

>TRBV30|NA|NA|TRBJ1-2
TGTGCCTGGAGCCCAGGAGAGGGCTACACCTTC
CAWSPGEGYTF
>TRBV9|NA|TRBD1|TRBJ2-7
TGTGCCAGCAGAGGAACAGGGGAAAGCGAGCAGTACTTC
CASRGTGESEQYF
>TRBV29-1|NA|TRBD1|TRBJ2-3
TGCAGCGTAACCCAGGGGGTAGTCACAGATACGCAGTATTTT
CSVTQGVVTDTQYF
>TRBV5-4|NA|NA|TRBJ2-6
TGTGCCAGCAGCTATGAGGTGCCTGGGGCCAACGTCCTGACTTTC
CASSYEVPGANVLTF
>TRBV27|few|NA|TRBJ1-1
TGTGCCAGCCGCCCGGGGATGTCGGGGACGCCTTTCTTT
CASRPGMSGTPFF
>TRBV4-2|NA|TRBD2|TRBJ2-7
TGTGCCAGCAGCCCGAGGACTAGCGGGGGGACGCGATACTACGAGCAGTACTTC
CASSPRTSGGTRYYEQYF
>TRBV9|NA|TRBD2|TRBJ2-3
TGTGCCAGCAGCGTAGGAGGCGGGGGGGCCTTAGGCACAGATACGCAGTATTTT
CASSVGGGGALGTDTQYF
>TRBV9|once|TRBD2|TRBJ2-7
TGTGCCAGCAGCGCCGCGGTAGGGACTAGCGGGGGGGCTTGGGAGCAGTACTTC
CASSAAVGTSGGAWEQYF
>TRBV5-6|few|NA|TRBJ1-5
TGTGCCAGCAGCTTGGGAGGGTTCAATCAGCCCCAGCATTTT
CASSLGGFNQPQHF
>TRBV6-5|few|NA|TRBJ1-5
TGTGCCAGCAGTCCTACAGGGTATGGCAATCAGCCCCAGCATTTT
CASSPTGYGNQPQHF
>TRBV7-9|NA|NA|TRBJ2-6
TGTGCCAGCTCCTTTGCCGAGAGCTCTGGGGCCAACGTCCTGACTTTC
CASSFAESSGANVLTF
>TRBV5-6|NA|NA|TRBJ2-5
TGTGCCAGCAGCTCCAACCCTGAGACCCAGTACTTC
CASSSNPETQYF
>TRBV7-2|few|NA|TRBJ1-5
TGTGCCAGCAGTCGACAGGCAAATCAGCCCCAGCATTTT
CASSRQANQPQHF
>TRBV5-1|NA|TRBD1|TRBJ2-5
TGCGCCAGCAGCCTGACCGGGACAGAAGAGACCCAGTACTTC
CASSLTGTEETQYF
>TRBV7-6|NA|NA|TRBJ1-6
TGTGCCAGCACCGTAGGGGGGCACGGGGATTCACCCCTCCACTTT
CASTVGGHGDSPLHF
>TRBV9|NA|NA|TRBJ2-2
TGTGCCAGCAGCGCTGGACAGTACTCGAACACCGGGGAGCTGTTTTTT
CASSAGQYSNTGELFF
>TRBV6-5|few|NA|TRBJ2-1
TGTGCCAGCAGTCTATCGCGGCAAAATGAGCAGTTCTTC
CASSLSRQNEQFF
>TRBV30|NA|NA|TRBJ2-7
TGTGCCTGGAGCCTAGGGGACACCCTTTCCTTC
CAWSLGDTLSF
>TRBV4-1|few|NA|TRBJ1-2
TGCGCCAGCAGCCAAGATCAGGGCAGGGAGGTTGGCTACACCTTC
CASSQDQGREVGYTF
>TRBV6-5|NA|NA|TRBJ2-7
TGTGCCAGCAGTTACTTGACCAGTCCCTACGAGCAGTACTTC
CASSYLTSPYEQYF
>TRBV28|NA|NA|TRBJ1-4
TGTGCCAGCAGCACGGGGGGGCGGGAAGCTAATGAAAAACTGTTTTTT
CASSTGGREANEKLFF
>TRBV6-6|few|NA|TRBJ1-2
TGTGCCAGCACCTCCTCGACAGCAACCCACTATGGCTACACCTTC
CASTSSTATHYGYTF
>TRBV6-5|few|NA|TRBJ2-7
TGTGCCAGCACCTCCACGAGCAGCCAGACCTACGAGCAGTACTTC
CASTSTSSQTYEQYF
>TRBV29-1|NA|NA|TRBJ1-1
TGCAGCGCCCGGACCGACACGAACACTGAAGCTTTCTTT
CSARTDTNTEAFF
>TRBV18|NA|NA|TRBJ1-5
TGTGCCAGCTCAGCCAGCGGTCAGCCCCAGCATTTT
CASSASGQPQHF
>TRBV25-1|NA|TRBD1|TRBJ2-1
TGTGCCAGCAGTGAAGCCCCGGGACAGGGTGGCGATGAGCAGTTCTTC
CASSEAPGQGGDEQFF
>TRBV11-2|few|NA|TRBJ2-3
TGTGCCAGCAGCTTAGATATAGAAGGCACAGATACGCAGTATTTT
CASSLDIEGTDTQYF
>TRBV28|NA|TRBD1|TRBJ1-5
TGTGCCAGCGGGGGACAGGTGAATCAGCCCCAGCATTTT
CASGGQVNQPQHF
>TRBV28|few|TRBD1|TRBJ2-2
TGTGCCAGCACTGACAGGGCGAGGGGCACCGGGGAGCTGTTTTTT
CASTDRARGTGELFF
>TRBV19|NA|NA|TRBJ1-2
TGTGCCAGTAGTCCTGCTAACTATGGCTACACCTTC
CASSPANYGYTF
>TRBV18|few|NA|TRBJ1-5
TGTGCCAGCTCGGGGGGGAAGGAACAGCCCCAGCATTTT
CASSGGKEQPQHF
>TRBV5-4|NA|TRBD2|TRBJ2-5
TGTGCCAGCAGCTCGGGACTAACCAACCAAGAGACCCAGTACTTC
CASSSGLTNQETQYF
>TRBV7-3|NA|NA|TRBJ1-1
TGTGCCAGCAGCCCGCAGGGCTTCACTGAAGCTTTCTTT
CASSPQGFTEAFF
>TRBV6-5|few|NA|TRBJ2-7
TGTGCCAGCAGTAGAGCGGGTGGTAAGGCCTACGAGCAGTACTTC
CASSRAGGKAYEQYF
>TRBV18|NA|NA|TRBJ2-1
TGTGCCAGCTCACCACCGTTACTTAATGAGCAGTTCTTC
CASSPPLLNEQFF